This TCR beta chain was recovered during a study of shared T cell receptors in the human thymus. The V segment lost 5 bases and the J segment 7 bases; nucleotides outside the gene matches: 10. The CDR3 totals 17 residues. Germline values: CDR1 SEHNR, CDR2 FQNEAQ (reference sequence). TCRdb's table, derived via immunoSEQ multiplex PCR, lists solely in-frame clones and lacks some. Among hundreds of thousands of clones listed, around 89% were seen once. The data were also submitted as part of a second study, on human thymus T cells. That work contributes: Corrective surgery for congenital heart defects was being performed on the healthy Finnish infants who were the donors. Surgeons resected thymus tissue during corrective heart surgery. Unrelated individuals had highly overlapping thymic repertoires, as reported in related research.

The sample comprised thymocytes. This chain links TRBV7-9 with TRBJ2-1; 14 positions agree with TRBD2. The sequence was obtained from a boy younger than two with a congenital heart defect. This CDR3 is CASSRGRGTSGRNEQFF. DNA of the CDR3: TGTGCCAGCAGCCGGGGGAGGGGGACTAGCGGGAGAAATGAGCAGTTCTTC.